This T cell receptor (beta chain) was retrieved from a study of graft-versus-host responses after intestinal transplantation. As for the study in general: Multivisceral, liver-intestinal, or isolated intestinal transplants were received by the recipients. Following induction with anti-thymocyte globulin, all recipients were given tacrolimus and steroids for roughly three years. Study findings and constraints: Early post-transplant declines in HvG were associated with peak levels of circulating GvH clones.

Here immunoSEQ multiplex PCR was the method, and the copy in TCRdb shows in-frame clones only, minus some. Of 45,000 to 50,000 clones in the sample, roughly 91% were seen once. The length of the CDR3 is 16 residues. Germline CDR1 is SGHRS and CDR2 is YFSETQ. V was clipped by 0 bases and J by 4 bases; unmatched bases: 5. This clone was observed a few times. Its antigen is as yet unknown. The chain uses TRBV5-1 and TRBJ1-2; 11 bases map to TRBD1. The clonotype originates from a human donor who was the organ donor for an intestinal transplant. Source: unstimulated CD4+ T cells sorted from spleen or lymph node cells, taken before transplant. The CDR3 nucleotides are TGCGCCAGCAGCTTGGAGGGACAGGGGGGAGTCTATGGCTACACCTTC. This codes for CASSLEGQGGVYGYTF.